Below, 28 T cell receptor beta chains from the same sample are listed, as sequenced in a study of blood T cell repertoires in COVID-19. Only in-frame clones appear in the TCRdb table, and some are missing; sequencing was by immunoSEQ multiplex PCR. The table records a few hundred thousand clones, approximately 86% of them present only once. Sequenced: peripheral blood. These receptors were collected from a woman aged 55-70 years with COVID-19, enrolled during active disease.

CDR3 nucleotides: TGCGCCAGCAGCTTGCAGACAGACAACTATGGCTACACCTTC. This encodes CASSLQTDNYGYTF. The chain is built from TRBV5-1 and TRBJ1-2; TRBD1 is a possible D gene (5 bases). Trimming shortened V by 1 base and J by 2 bases, and 9 bases separated the two germline ends. CDR1 SGHRS and CDR2 YFSETQ come from the germline V gene. There are 14 residues in the CDR3. Full variable domain (outside the CDR3, taken from reference TRBV5-1 and TRBJ1-2): KAGVTQTPRYLIKTRGQQVTLSCSPISGHRSVSWYQQTPGQGLQFLFEYFSETQRNKGNFPGRFSGRQFSNSRSEMNVSTLELGDSALYLCASSLQTDNYGYTFGSGTRLTVV.

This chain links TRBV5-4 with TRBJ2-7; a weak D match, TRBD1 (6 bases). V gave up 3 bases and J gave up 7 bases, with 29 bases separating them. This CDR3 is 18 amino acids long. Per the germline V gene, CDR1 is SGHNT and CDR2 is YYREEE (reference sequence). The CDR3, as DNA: TGTGCCAGCAGCTCGGGCCTGATCCCCATTTCCCCTCAGGGGGAGCAGTACTTC. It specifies CASSSGLIPISPQGEQYF.

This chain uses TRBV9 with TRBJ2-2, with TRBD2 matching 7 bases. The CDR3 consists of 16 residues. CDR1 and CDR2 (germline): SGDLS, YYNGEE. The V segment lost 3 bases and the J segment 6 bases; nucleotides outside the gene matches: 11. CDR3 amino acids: CASSGNRDYRAGELFF. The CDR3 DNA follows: TGTGCCAGCAGCGGCAACCGGGACTACCGCGCCGGGGAGCTGTTTTTT. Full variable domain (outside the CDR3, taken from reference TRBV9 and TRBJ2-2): DSGVTQTPKHLITATGQRVTLRCSPRSGDLSVYWYQQSLDQGLQFLIQYYNGEERAKGNILERFSAQQFPDLHSELNLSSLELGDSALYFCASSGNRDYRAGELFFGEGSRLTVL.

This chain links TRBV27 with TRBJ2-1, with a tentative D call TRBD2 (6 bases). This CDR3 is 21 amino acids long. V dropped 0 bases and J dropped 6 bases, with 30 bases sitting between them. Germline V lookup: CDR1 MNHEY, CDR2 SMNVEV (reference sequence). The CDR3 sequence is CASSLSGSRFSRDSIINEQFF. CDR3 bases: TGTGCCAGCAGTTTATCGGGTTCTAGGTTCTCCCGGGACTCTATCATCAATGAGCAGTTCTTC.

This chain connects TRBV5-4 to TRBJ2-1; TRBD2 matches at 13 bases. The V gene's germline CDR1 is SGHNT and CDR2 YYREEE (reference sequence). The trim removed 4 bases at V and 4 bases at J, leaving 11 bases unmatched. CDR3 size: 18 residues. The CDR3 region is CASSARTSGRAGYNEQFF. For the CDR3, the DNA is TGTGCCAGCAGCGCAAGAACTAGCGGGAGGGCGGGGTACAATGAGCAGTTCTTC.

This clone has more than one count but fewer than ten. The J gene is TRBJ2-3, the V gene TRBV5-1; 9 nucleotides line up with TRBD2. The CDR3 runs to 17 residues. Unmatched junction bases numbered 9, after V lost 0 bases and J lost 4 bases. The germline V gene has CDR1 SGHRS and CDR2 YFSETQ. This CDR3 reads CASSLGSALAGSDTQYF. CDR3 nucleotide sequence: TGCGCCAGCAGCTTGGGCTCGGCGCTAGCGGGATCAGATACGCAGTATTTT.

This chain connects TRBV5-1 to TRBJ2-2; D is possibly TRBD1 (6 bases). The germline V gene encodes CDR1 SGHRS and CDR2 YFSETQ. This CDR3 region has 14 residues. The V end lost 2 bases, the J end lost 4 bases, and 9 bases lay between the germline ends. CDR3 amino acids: CASSLNRATGELFF. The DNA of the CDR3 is TGCGCCAGCAGCTTAAACAGGGCCACCGGGGAGCTGTTTTTT. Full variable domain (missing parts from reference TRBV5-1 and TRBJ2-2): KAGVTQTPRYLIKTRGQQVTLSCSPISGHRSVSWYQQTPGQGLQFLFEYFSETQRNKGNFPGRFSGRQFSNSRSEMNVSTLELGDSALYLCASSLNRATGELFFGEGSRLTVL.

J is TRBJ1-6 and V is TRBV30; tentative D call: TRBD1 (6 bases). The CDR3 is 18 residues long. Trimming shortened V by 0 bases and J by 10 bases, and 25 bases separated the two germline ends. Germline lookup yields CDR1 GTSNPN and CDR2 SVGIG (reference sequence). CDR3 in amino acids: CAWSVYSARSGGRSPLHF. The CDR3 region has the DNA TGTGCCTGGAGTGTCTACTCCGCCCGTTCCGGGGGGCGGTCACCCCTCCACTTT.

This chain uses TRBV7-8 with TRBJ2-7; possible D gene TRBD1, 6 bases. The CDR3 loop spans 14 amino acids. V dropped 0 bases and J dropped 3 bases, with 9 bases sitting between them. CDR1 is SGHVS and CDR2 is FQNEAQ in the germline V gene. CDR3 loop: CASSLAHRDYEQYF. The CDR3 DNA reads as TGTGCCAGCAGCTTAGCCCACAGGGACTACGAGCAGTACTTC.

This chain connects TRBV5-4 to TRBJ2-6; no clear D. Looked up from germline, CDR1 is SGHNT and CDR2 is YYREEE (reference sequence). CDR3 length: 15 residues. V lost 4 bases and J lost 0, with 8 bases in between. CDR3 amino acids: CASSLRSSGANVLTF. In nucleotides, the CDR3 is TGTGCCAGCAGCCTTCGGAGCTCTGGGGCCAACGTCCTGACTTTC.

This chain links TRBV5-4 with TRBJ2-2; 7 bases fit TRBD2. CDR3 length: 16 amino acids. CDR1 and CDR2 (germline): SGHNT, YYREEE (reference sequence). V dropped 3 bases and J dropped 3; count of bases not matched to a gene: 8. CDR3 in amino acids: CASSSMASGDTGELFF. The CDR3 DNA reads TGTGCCAGCAGCTCGATGGCTAGCGGAGACACCGGGGAGCTGTTTTTT. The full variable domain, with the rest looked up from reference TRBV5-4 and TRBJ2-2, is ETGVTQSPTHLIKTRGQQVTLRCSSQSGHNTVSWYQQALGQGPQFIFQYYREEENGRGNFPPRFSGLQFPNYSSELNVNALELDDSALYLCASSSMASGDTGELFFGEGSRLTVL.

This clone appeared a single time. The CDR3 nucleotides are TGTGCCAGCAGCCCCCGCCCGGGGGGCAACACCGGGGAGCTGTTTTTT. Encoded protein: CASSPRPGGNTGELFF. V is TRBV4-2 and J is TRBJ2-2, with TRBD2 as a possible D gene (7 bases). V lost 4 bases and J lost 2, with 14 bases in between. Germline lookup yields CDR1 LGHNA and CDR2 YNFKEQ. CDR3 size: 16 residues.

The CDR3 protein is CASSLAGGNYGYTF. The CDR3, as DNA: TGCGCCAGCAGCTTGGCCGGAGGGAACTATGGCTACACCTTC. This chain connects TRBV5-1 to TRBJ1-2; D gene unclear. The CDR3 contains 14 residues. Trimming stripped 0 bases from V and 2 bases from J, with 8 bases between. Looked up from germline, CDR1 is SGHRS and CDR2 is YFSETQ.

Here the CDR3 DNA reads TGTGCCAGCAGCCACAGGGGGCTAACGGCAGATACGCAGTATTTT. The encoded protein is CASSHRGLTADTQYF. The chain has TRBV5-6 and TRBJ2-3, with 9 positions matching TRBD1. Losses at the gene ends were 4 bases for V and 4 bases for J; bases not matched to a gene: 7. This CDR3 has 15 residues. Germline V lookup: CDR1 SGHDT, CDR2 YYEEEE.

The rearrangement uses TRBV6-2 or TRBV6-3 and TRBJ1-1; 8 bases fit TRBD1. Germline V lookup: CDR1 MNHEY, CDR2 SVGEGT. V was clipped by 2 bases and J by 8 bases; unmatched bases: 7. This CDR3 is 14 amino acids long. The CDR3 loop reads CASSYGGQVTEAFF. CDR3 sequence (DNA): TGTGCCAGCAGTTACGGGGGACAGGTAACAGAAGCTTTCTTT.

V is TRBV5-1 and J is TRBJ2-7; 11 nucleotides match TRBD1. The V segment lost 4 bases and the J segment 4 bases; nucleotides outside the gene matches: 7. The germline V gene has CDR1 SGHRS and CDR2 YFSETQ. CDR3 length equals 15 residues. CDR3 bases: TGCGCCAGCAGCCGCACTGGGACAGGGGGATACGAGCAGTACTTC. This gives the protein CASSRTGTGGYEQYF.

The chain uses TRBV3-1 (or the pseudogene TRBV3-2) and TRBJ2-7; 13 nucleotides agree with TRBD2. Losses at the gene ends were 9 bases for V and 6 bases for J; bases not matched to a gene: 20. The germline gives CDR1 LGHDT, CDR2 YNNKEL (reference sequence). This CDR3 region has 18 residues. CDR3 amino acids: CARRPSYVAGLAGCEQYF. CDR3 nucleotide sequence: TGTGCCAGAAGACCCAGTTATGTGGCGGGACTAGCGGGGTGCGAGCAGTACTTC.

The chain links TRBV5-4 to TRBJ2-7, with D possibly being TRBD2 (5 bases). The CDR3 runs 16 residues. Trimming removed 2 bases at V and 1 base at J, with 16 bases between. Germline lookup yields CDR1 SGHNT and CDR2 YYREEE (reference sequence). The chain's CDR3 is CASSLGSPANSYEQYF. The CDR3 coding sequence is TGTGCCAGCAGCTTAGGGAGCCCCGCTAATTCCTACGAGCAGTACTTC.

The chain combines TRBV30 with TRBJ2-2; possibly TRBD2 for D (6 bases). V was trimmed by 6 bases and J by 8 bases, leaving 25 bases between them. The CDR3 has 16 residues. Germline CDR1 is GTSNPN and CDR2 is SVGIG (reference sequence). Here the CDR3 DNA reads TGTGCCTGCATTAGCCGGGCGGGAATCGGATTTGGGGAGCTGTTTTTT. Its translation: CACISRAGIGFGELFF.

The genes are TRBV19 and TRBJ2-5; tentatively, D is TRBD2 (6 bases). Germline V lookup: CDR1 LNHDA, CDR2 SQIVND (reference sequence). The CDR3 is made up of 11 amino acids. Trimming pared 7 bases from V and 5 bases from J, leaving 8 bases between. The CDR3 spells CASISGETQYF. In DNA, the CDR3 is TGTGCCAGTATAAGCGGGGAGACCCAGTACTTC.

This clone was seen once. CDR3 bases: TGTGCCAGCAGCTTACTAGCGGACGACCGTACGCAGTATTTT. Translation gives CASSLLADDRTQYF. The chain is built from TRBV7-9 and TRBJ2-3; 7 bases agree with TRBD2. This CDR3 region has 14 residues. J lost 8 bases, V lost 2 bases, and 7 bases had no gene match. Germline-derived CDR1 and CDR2 are SEHNR and FQNEAQ (reference sequence).

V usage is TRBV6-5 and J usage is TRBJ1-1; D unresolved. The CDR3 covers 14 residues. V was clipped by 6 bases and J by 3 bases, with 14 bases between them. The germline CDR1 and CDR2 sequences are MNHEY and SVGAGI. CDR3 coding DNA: TGTGCCAGCAGCTTACTTGACATTTACACTGAAGCTTTCTTT. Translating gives CASSLLDIYTEAFF.

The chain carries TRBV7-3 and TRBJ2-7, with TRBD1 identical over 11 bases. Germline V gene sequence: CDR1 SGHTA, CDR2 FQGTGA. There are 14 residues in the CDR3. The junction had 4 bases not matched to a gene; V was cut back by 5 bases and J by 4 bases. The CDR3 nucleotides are TGTGCCAGCAGCGTCGGGACAGGGGGGTACGAGCAGTACTTC. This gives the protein CASSVGTGGYEQYF.

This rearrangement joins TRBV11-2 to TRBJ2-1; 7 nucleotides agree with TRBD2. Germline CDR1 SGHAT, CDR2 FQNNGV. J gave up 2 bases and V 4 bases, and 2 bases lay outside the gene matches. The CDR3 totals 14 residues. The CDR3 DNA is TGTGCCAGCAGCTCTAGCGGAACCTACAATGAGCAGTTCTTC. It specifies CASSSSGTYNEQFF.

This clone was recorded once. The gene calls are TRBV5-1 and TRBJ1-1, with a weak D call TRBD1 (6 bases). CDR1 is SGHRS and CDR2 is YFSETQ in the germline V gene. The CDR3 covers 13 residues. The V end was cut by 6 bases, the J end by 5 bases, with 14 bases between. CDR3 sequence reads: CASKEQGHTEAFF. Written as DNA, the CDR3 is TGCGCCAGCAAGGAACAGGGTCATACTGAAGCTTTCTTT.

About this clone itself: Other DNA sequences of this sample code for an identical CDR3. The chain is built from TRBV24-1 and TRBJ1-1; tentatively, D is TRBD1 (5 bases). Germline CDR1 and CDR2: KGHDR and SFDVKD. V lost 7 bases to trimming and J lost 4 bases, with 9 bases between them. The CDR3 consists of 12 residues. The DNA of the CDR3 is TGTGCCACCAGCGGGACTGGCACTGAAGCTTTCTTT. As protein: CATSGTGTEAFF.

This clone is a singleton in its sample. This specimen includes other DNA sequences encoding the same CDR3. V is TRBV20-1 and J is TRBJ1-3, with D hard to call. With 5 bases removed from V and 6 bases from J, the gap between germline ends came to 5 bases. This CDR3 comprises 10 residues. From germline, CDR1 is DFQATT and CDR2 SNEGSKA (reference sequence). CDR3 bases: TGCAGTGCTTTAGAAAACACCATATATTTT. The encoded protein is CSALENTIYF.

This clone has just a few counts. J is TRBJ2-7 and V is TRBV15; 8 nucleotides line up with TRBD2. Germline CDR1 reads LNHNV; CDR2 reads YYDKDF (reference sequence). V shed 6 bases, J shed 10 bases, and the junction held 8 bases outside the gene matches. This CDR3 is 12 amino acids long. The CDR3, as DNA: TGTGCCACCAGGCGGGGGGATCGGAATCAGTACTTC. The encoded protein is CATRRGDRNQYF.